This is a list of T cell receptor beta chains from one sample in a study of blood T cell repertoires in COVID-19. Some clones are missing from TCRdb's copy, which holds only in-frame ones; the method was immunoSEQ multiplex PCR. The repertoire holds about 140,000 clones, with approximately 73% as singletons. Material: peripheral blood. These receptors were obtained from a man aged 55 to 70 with acute or convalescent COVID-19. Each CDR3 is given with its conserved first and last residue. The order of the fields is CDR3 protein, CDR3 DNA, J gene, clone size, V gene, D gene. D genes are given only for firm matches. Size tells how often a clone was seen (once, few, many) or the class of an expanded clone, and some rows leave it out.

cdr3_aa: CASRLTGIGNSPLHF
cdr3_nt: TGTGCCAGCAGATTGACAGGGATCGGTAATTCACCCCTCCACTTT
j_call: TRBJ1-6
clone_size: NA
v_call: TRBV6-5
d_call: TRBD1

cdr3_aa: CASSRDPQGPDTQYF
cdr3_nt: TGTGCCAGCAGCAGAGATCCACAGGGCCCAGATACGCAGTATTTT
j_call: TRBJ2-3
clone_size: NA
v_call: TRBV21-1
d_call: NA

cdr3_aa: CAWIASPGHEQYF
cdr3_nt: TGTGCCTGGATTGCATCTCCTGGCCACGAGCAGTACTTC
j_call: TRBJ2-7
clone_size: NA
v_call: TRBV30
d_call: NA

cdr3_aa: CSVVWGGGTDTQYF
cdr3_nt: TGCAGCGTTGTTTGGGGCGGGGGCACAGATACGCAGTATTTT
j_call: TRBJ2-3
clone_size: NA
v_call: TRBV29-1
d_call: NA

cdr3_aa: CASSQALGGGSYNEQFF
cdr3_nt: TGCGCCAGCAGCCAAGCGCTCGGTGGCGGGAGCTACAATGAGCAGTTCTTC
j_call: TRBJ2-1
clone_size: NA
v_call: TRBV4-1
d_call: TRBD2

cdr3_aa: CASSSGQATGELFF
cdr3_nt: TGTGCCAGCAGCTCGGGACAGGCGACCGGGGAGCTGTTTTTT
j_call: TRBJ2-2
clone_size: NA
v_call: TRBV7-2
d_call: TRBD1

cdr3_aa: CASSRTGVYEQYF
cdr3_nt: TGTGCCAGCAGCCGGACAGGGGTCTACGAGCAGTACTTC
j_call: TRBJ2-7
clone_size: NA
v_call: TRBV28
d_call: TRBD1

cdr3_aa: CASSRGQDQPQHF
cdr3_nt: TGTGCCAGCAGTAGGGGGCAGGATCAGCCCCAGCATTTT
j_call: TRBJ1-5
clone_size: NA
v_call: TRBV14
d_call: TRBD1

cdr3_aa: CASSLWAERVDEQFF
cdr3_nt: TGCGCCAGCAGCCTGTGGGCCGAGAGGGTCGATGAGCAGTTCTTC
j_call: TRBJ2-1
clone_size: NA
v_call: TRBV4-1
d_call: NA

cdr3_aa: CASTLRGGGTDTQYF
cdr3_nt: TGCGCCAGCACCCTTAGGGGAGGAGGGACAGATACGCAGTATTTT
j_call: TRBJ2-3
clone_size: NA
v_call: TRBV5-1
d_call: NA

cdr3_aa: CSVGQGTGGELFF
cdr3_nt: TGCAGCGTGGGACAGGGGACGGGCGGGGAGCTGTTTTTT
j_call: TRBJ2-2
clone_size: NA
v_call: TRBV29-1
d_call: TRBD1

cdr3_aa: CASSIGIRVQPQHF
cdr3_nt: TGTGCCAGTAGTATCGGGATACGTGTGCAGCCCCAGCATTTT
j_call: TRBJ1-5
clone_size: NA
v_call: TRBV19
d_call: NA

cdr3_aa: CATSENRAGVETQYF
cdr3_nt: TGTGCCACCAGTGAGAATCGGGCGGGAGTAGAGACCCAGTACTTC
j_call: TRBJ2-5
clone_size: NA
v_call: TRBV24-1
d_call: TRBD2

cdr3_aa: CASRNRDTSFGGYTF
cdr3_nt: TGTGCCAGCAGGAACCGGGACACCTCGTTTGGAGGCTACACCTTC
j_call: TRBJ1-2
clone_size: NA
v_call: TRBV27
d_call: NA

cdr3_aa: CASSLGTSGMWGETQYF
cdr3_nt: TGTGCCAGCAGCCTCGGGACTAGCGGGATGTGGGGAGAGACCCAGTACTTC
j_call: TRBJ2-5
clone_size: NA
v_call: TRBV7-9
d_call: TRBD2

cdr3_aa: CASWESQHNAGELFF
cdr3_nt: TGTGCCAGCTGGGAGAGTCAACACAACGCCGGGGAGCTGTTTTTT
j_call: TRBJ2-2
clone_size: NA
v_call: TRBV19
d_call: NA

cdr3_aa: CASSIRTSGTEQYF
cdr3_nt: TGTGCCAGTAGTATACGCACTAGCGGGACCGAGCAGTACTTC
j_call: TRBJ2-7
clone_size: NA
v_call: TRBV19
d_call: TRBD2

cdr3_aa: CASSGLGAQYEKLFF
cdr3_nt: TGTGCCAGCAGTGGGCTAGGGGCGCAGTATGAAAAACTGTTTTTT
j_call: TRBJ1-4
clone_size: NA
v_call: TRBV2
d_call: NA

cdr3_aa: CSVQVTSGTYNEQFF
cdr3_nt: TGCAGCGTTCAAGTGACTAGCGGGACTTACAATGAGCAGTTCTTC
j_call: TRBJ2-1
clone_size: NA
v_call: TRBV29-1
d_call: TRBD2

cdr3_aa: CASSSEGAGNSPLHF
cdr3_nt: TGTGCCAGCAGTAGCGAGGGGGCCGGTAATTCACCCCTCCACTTT
j_call: TRBJ1-6
clone_size: NA
v_call: TRBV28
d_call: TRBD1

cdr3_aa: CASSDSTDTQYF
cdr3_nt: TGTGCCAGCAGTGACTCCACAGATACGCAGTATTTT
j_call: TRBJ2-3
clone_size: few
v_call: TRBV25-1
d_call: NA

cdr3_aa: CAISEGLAGTSTDTQYF
cdr3_nt: TGTGCCATCAGTGAGGGACTAGCGGGAACGAGCACAGATACGCAGTATTTT
j_call: TRBJ2-3
clone_size: NA
v_call: TRBV10-3
d_call: TRBD2

cdr3_aa: CASSQVSRGPYEQYF
cdr3_nt: TGCGCCAGCAGCCAAGTGTCCAGGGGGCCCTACGAGCAGTACTTC
j_call: TRBJ2-7
clone_size: NA
v_call: TRBV4-1
d_call: TRBD1

cdr3_aa: CASSPQGFPPLHF
cdr3_nt: TGTGCCAGCAGCCCGCAGGGTTTTCCACCCCTCCACTTT
j_call: TRBJ1-6
clone_size: NA
v_call: TRBV13
d_call: NA

cdr3_aa: CASSETDRVDSPLHF
cdr3_nt: TGTGCCAGCAGCGAAACGGACAGGGTTGATTCACCCCTCCACTTT
j_call: TRBJ1-6
clone_size: few
v_call: TRBV28
d_call: TRBD1

cdr3_aa: CASSARQGLPVNQPQHF
cdr3_nt: TGTGCCAGCAGCGCGAGACAGGGACTCCCCGTCAATCAGCCCCAGCATTTT
j_call: TRBJ1-5
clone_size: NA
v_call: TRBV9
d_call: TRBD1

cdr3_aa: CASSQPGQGGDEQFF
cdr3_nt: TGCGCCAGCAGCCAGCCGGGACAGGGTGGGGATGAGCAGTTCTTC
j_call: TRBJ2-1
clone_size: NA
v_call: TRBV4-1
d_call: TRBD1

cdr3_aa: CASSFRGQGNNFGELFF
cdr3_nt: TGTGCCAGCAGCTTCCGAGGACAGGGGAATAATTTCGGGGAGCTGTTTTTT
j_call: TRBJ2-2
clone_size: NA
v_call: TRBV7-9
d_call: TRBD1

cdr3_aa: CASSESGGSEAFF
cdr3_nt: TGTGCCAGCAGTGAATCGGGGGGGAGTGAAGCTTTCTTT
j_call: TRBJ1-1
clone_size: NA
v_call: TRBV6-1
d_call: NA

cdr3_aa: CASSRRQGLNTEAFF
cdr3_nt: TGTGCCAGCAGCCGTCGACAGGGTTTGAACACTGAAGCTTTCTTT
j_call: TRBJ1-1
clone_size: NA
v_call: TRBV13
d_call: TRBD1

cdr3_aa: CASSARGPDTQYF
cdr3_nt: TGTGCCAGCAGTGCGAGAGGGCCAGATACGCAGTATTTT
j_call: TRBJ2-3
clone_size: NA
v_call: TRBV2
d_call: NA

cdr3_aa: CASSKRGQDYDRETQYF
cdr3_nt: TGTGCCAGCAGTAAGAGGGGACAGGATTATGATAGGGAGACCCAGTACTTC
j_call: TRBJ2-5
clone_size: once
v_call: TRBV2
d_call: TRBD1

cdr3_aa: CASAQGETQYF
cdr3_nt: TGTGCCAGCGCCCAGGGAGAGACCCAGTACTTC
j_call: TRBJ2-5
clone_size: NA
v_call: TRBV27
d_call: NA

cdr3_aa: CASSKDGGRAYEQYF
cdr3_nt: TGTGCCAGCAGCAAAGATGGCGGGAGGGCCTACGAGCAGTACTTC
j_call: TRBJ2-7
clone_size: NA
v_call: TRBV21-1
d_call: NA

cdr3_aa: CASSLGVGGGTSQETQYF
cdr3_nt: TGCGCCAGCAGCTTGGGCGTAGGCGGCGGGACTAGCCAAGAGACCCAGTACTTC
j_call: TRBJ2-5
clone_size: NA
v_call: TRBV5-1
d_call: TRBD2

cdr3_aa: CATSRDRGASTQYF
cdr3_nt: TGTGCCACCAGCAGAGACAGGGGAGCGAGTACGCAGTATTTT
j_call: TRBJ2-3
clone_size: NA
v_call: TRBV15
d_call: NA

cdr3_aa: CASSLAGPTYEQYF
cdr3_nt: TGTGCCAGCAGCTTGGCAGGGCCGACCTACGAGCAGTACTTC
j_call: TRBJ2-7
clone_size: NA
v_call: TRBV7-8
d_call: NA

cdr3_aa: CASSGQGGHYGYTF
cdr3_nt: TGTGCCAGCAGTGGGCAAGGGGGCCACTATGGCTACACCTTC
j_call: TRBJ1-2
clone_size: NA
v_call: TRBV27
d_call: TRBD1

cdr3_aa: CASSLTTSGEHEQFF
cdr3_nt: TGTGCCAGCAGCCTAACCACCTCGGGGGAACATGAGCAGTTCTTC
j_call: TRBJ2-1
clone_size: NA
v_call: TRBV6-6
d_call: NA

cdr3_aa: CASSLEGDTQYF
cdr3_nt: TGTGCCAGCAGCCTTGAGGGAGATACGCAGTATTTT
j_call: TRBJ2-3
clone_size: NA
v_call: TRBV5-5
d_call: NA

cdr3_aa: CASSLWAGRTDTQYF
cdr3_nt: TGTGCCAGCAGCTTATGGGCGGGAAGGACAGATACGCAGTATTTT
j_call: TRBJ2-3
clone_size: NA
v_call: TRBV7-3
d_call: NA

cdr3_aa: CASSIARGTGARTNEQFF
cdr3_nt: TGTGCCAGTAGTATAGCTAGGGGGACAGGGGCTAGAACTAATGAGCAGTTCTTC
j_call: TRBJ2-1
clone_size: NA
v_call: TRBV19
d_call: TRBD1

cdr3_aa: CASSIGLAGEDTQYF
cdr3_nt: TGCGCCAGCAGCATCGGACTAGCGGGAGAAGATACGCAGTATTTT
j_call: TRBJ2-3
clone_size: NA
v_call: TRBV10-1
d_call: TRBD2

cdr3_aa: CATRQGALGEQYF
cdr3_nt: TGTGCCACCAGACAGGGGGCGCTGGGGGAGCAGTACTTC
j_call: TRBJ2-7
clone_size: NA
v_call: TRBV19
d_call: TRBD1

cdr3_aa: CASSDSGTSGYEQYF
cdr3_nt: TGTGCCAGCAGTGATTCCGGGACTAGCGGGTACGAGCAGTACTTC
j_call: TRBJ2-7
clone_size: NA
v_call: TRBV25-1
d_call: TRBD2

cdr3_aa: CATSDSGQGHDYGYTF
cdr3_nt: TGTGCCACCAGTGACTCTGGACAGGGGCACGACTATGGCTACACCTTC
j_call: TRBJ1-2
clone_size: NA
v_call: TRBV24-1
d_call: TRBD1

cdr3_aa: CASSPGGLRETQYF
cdr3_nt: TGTGCCAGCAGTCCAGGGGGATTAAGGGAGACCCAGTACTTC
j_call: TRBJ2-5
clone_size: NA
v_call: TRBV7-2
d_call: TRBD1

cdr3_aa: CASSLDGQGASYEQYF
cdr3_nt: TGTGCCAGCAGCTTAGATGGACAGGGAGCATCCTACGAGCAGTACTTC
j_call: TRBJ2-7
clone_size: NA
v_call: TRBV7-9
d_call: TRBD1

cdr3_aa: CASSPDRIPDYGYTF
cdr3_nt: TGTGCCAGCAGTCCAGACAGGATCCCGGACTATGGCTACACCTTC
j_call: TRBJ1-2
clone_size: NA
v_call: TRBV6-5
d_call: NA

cdr3_aa: CASSFGGNPYEQYF
cdr3_nt: TGTGCCAGCAGCTTCGGAGGGAACCCCTACGAGCAGTACTTC
j_call: TRBJ2-7
clone_size: NA
v_call: TRBV7-8
d_call: NA

cdr3_aa: CASSPFGTVKGSNQPQHF
cdr3_nt: TGTGCCAGCAGTCCATTCGGGACAGTGAAAGGTAGCAATCAGCCCCAGCATTTT
j_call: TRBJ1-5
clone_size: NA
v_call: TRBV27
d_call: TRBD1

cdr3_aa: CASSAQAGGETQYF
cdr3_nt: TGTGCCAGCAGCGCACAAGCCGGGGGAGAGACCCAGTACTTC
j_call: TRBJ2-5
clone_size: NA
v_call: TRBV9
d_call: NA

cdr3_aa: CSVAGGSGETQYF
cdr3_nt: TGCAGCGTTGCGGGGGGGAGCGGGGAGACCCAGTACTTC
j_call: TRBJ2-5
clone_size: NA
v_call: TRBV29-1
d_call: TRBD2

cdr3_aa: CAITTGASTDTQYF
cdr3_nt: TGTGCCATCACTACCGGAGCGTCCACAGATACGCAGTATTTT
j_call: TRBJ2-3
clone_size: NA
v_call: TRBV10-3
d_call: NA

cdr3_aa: CASSLGGTPSSYNSPLHF
cdr3_nt: TGCGCCAGCAGTTTGGGTGGGACACCGAGCTCCTATAATTCACCCCTCCACTTT
j_call: TRBJ1-6
clone_size: NA
v_call: TRBV5-1
d_call: NA